Following are 29 T cell receptor beta chains from one sample sequenced in a study of blood T cell repertoires in COVID-19. The protocol was immunoSEQ multiplex PCR, while the TCRdb copy is restricted to in-frame clones and leaves out a portion. The profile shows 150,000 to 200,000 clones, around four fifths of them singletons. Sequenced input: peripheral blood. The receptors here all came from a man between 70 and 80 years old with acute or convalescent COVID-19.

This clone has just one count. The chain is built from TRBV9 and TRBJ2-1, with 7 bases aligning to TRBD2. J gave up 2 bases and V 1 base, and 6 bases lay outside the gene matches. In germline, CDR1 is SGDLS, CDR2 YYNGEE. The CDR3 length is 16 residues. In DNA, the CDR3 is TGTGCCAGCAGCGTATTTGGCGGGAGAGCCTACAATGAGCAGTTCTTC. This gives the protein CASSVFGGRAYNEQFF. Looking up the rest from reference TRBV9 and TRBJ2-1 gives the full variable domain: DSGVTQTPKHLITATGQRVTLRCSPRSGDLSVYWYQQSLDQGLQFLIQYYNGEERAKGNILERFSAQQFPDLHSELNLSSLELGDSALYFCASSVFGGRAYNEQFFGPGTRLTVL.

The chain couples TRBV11-2 to TRBJ2-7; weak D call: TRBD2 (6 bases). The V end was cut by 1 base, the J end by 3 bases, with 7 bases between. CDR1 and CDR2 (germline): SGHAT, FQNNGV. The CDR3 contains 13 residues. CDR3 DNA sequence: TGTGCCAGCAGCTTAGGGGGGGTCTACGAGCAGTACTTC. Amino acid sequence: CASSLGGVYEQYF.

This chain's CDR3 is CASSYGGTDEKLFF. DNA for the CDR3: TGTGCCAGCAGTTACGGCGGGACAGATGAAAAACTGTTTTTT. The chain is built from TRBV6-2 or TRBV6-3 and TRBJ1-4; TRBD1 agrees at 7 bases. The V gene's germline CDR1 is MNHEY and CDR2 SVGEGT. V lost 2 bases and J lost 6; bases outside the gene matches: 3. The length of the CDR3 is 14 residues.

The CDR3 reads CASSSRSGSSGELFF. In nucleotides, the CDR3 is TGCGCCAGCAGCTCCCGGTCCGGGTCCTCCGGGGAGCTGTTTTTT. The rearrangement links TRBV5-1 to TRBJ2-2; no clear D. Deletions cut 3 bases from V and 6 bases from J, with 15 bases between. Germline CDR1 and CDR2: SGHRS and YFSETQ. CDR3 size: 15 residues.

This clone was seen a single time. V is TRBV5-8 and J is TRBJ1-3, with D maybe TRBD1 (5 bases). With 2 bases removed from V and 0 bases from J, the gap between germline ends came to 15 bases. The germline gives CDR1 SGHTS, CDR2 YDEGEE. The CDR3 spans 17 residues. The CDR3, as DNA: TGTGCCAGCAGCTTCGGGGGGGGGTCCTTCTCTGGAAACACCATATATTTT. This encodes CASSFGGGSFSGNTIYF.

V usage is TRBV13 and J usage is TRBJ1-2, with 9 bases that match TRBD1. CDR3 length: 16 amino acids. The V gene's germline CDR1 is PRHDT and CDR2 FYEKMQ (reference sequence). V gave up 5 bases and J gave up 2 bases; unmatched junction bases: 9. The CDR3 DNA follows: TGTGCCAGCAGCACCGGGGGTGGACAGGGGAACTATGGCTACACCTTC. Amino acid sequence: CASSTGGGQGNYGYTF.

The V gene is TRBV5-1, the J gene TRBJ1-4; TRBD1 might be the D (6 bases). The V gene's germline CDR1 is SGHRS and CDR2 YFSETQ. The CDR3 sequence is 15 residues long. Trimming cost V 4 bases and J 8 bases, with 18 bases left between them. CDR3 DNA: TGCGCCAGCAGCATAAAACAGGGTTGGGAGGAAAAACTGTTTTTT. This translates into CASSIKQGWEEKLFF.

The rearrangement links TRBV3-1 (or the pseudogene TRBV3-2) to TRBJ2-3; the match to TRBD2 covers 8 bases. V lost 2 bases to trimming and J lost 6 bases; unmatched junction nucleotides: 16. The germline V gene has CDR1 LGHDT and CDR2 YNNKEL (reference sequence). The CDR3 has 18 residues. The CDR3 region is CASSQYGVAGGMADTQYF. The CDR3 nucleotides read TGTGCCAGCAGCCAATATGGTGTTGCGGGGGGAATGGCGGATACGCAGTATTTT.

The genes are TRBV27 and TRBJ2-7, with TRBD2 matching over 10 bases. V was clipped by 5 bases and J by 5 bases; unmatched bases: 12. Germline V gene data show CDR1 as MNHEY and CDR2 as SMNVEV (reference sequence). The CDR3 sequence is 16 residues long. The CDR3 DNA reads as TGTGCCAGCAGTCTCTTTTCAGCGGGAGGGCCCCACGAGCAGTACTTC. This gives the protein CASSLFSAGGPHEQYF.

The chain carries TRBV28 and TRBJ2-7, with TRBD1 identical over 7 bases. This CDR3 region has 17 residues. V lost 2 bases to trimming and J lost 4 bases; unmatched junction nucleotides: 14. Germline V gene lookup returns CDR1 MDHEN and CDR2 SYDVKM. The CDR3: CASSLPTGVTRDYEQYF. The CDR3 DNA is TGTGCCAGCAGTTTACCTACAGGGGTCACTAGAGATTACGAGCAGTACTTC.

Comment on this clone: At one end, the junction sequence differs from germline, possibly due to a read error. V is TRBV29-1 and J is TRBJ1-2; D is possibly TRBD1 (5 bases). The CDR3 loop spans 13 amino acids. Germline-derived CDR1 and CDR2 are SQVTM and ANQGSEA. CDR3 sequence reads: CSVEGVGRWGFVF. The CDR3 coding sequence is TGCAGCGTTGAAGGGGTGGGGCGTTGGGGCTTCGTCTTC.

The rearrangement joins TRBV15 to TRBJ1-6, with D possibly matching TRBD1 (5 bases). Trimming pared 5 bases from V and 3 bases from J, leaving 11 bases between. CDR3 size: 15 residues. Germline CDR1 is LNHNV and CDR2 is YYDKDF (reference sequence). The CDR3 DNA is TGTGCCACCAGCGCGCAGGGCGACTATAATTCACCCCTCCACTTT. Protein sequence: CATSAQGDYNSPLHF.

The V and J genes are TRBV3-1 (or the pseudogene TRBV3-2) and TRBJ2-7; D not certain. The CDR3 spans 14 residues. V was cut by 4 bases and J by 4 bases, with 14 bases left in between. Germline-derived CDR1 and CDR2 are LGHDT and YNNKEL (reference sequence). CDR3 amino acids: CASSPLSDLYEQYF. DNA for the CDR3: TGTGCCAGCAGCCCGTTAAGCGACCTTTACGAGCAGTACTTC.

The chain links TRBV7-6 to TRBJ1-3, with D possibly matching TRBD1 (5 bases). Germline V gives CDR1 SGHVS, CDR2 FNYEAQ. The CDR3 totals 17 residues. V dropped 8 bases and J dropped 1 base, with 21 bases sitting between them. This CDR3 is CASSPHGDGTSGNTIYF. In DNA, the CDR3 is TGTGCCAGCTCTCCCCACGGGGACGGGACTTCTGGAAACACCATATATTTT.

Turning to this clone: The junction departs from the called germline gene at one end, perhaps through a read error. V gene TRBV2 combines with J gene TRBJ1-1, with D uncertain. This CDR3 contains 12 residues. The germline V gene encodes CDR1 SNHLY and CDR2 FYNNEI. CDR3 nucleotides: TGTGCCAGCATAGGAAATGACTGGCTCGGGTGCTTT. Translating it yields CASIGNDWLGCF. The variable domain in full, completed from reference TRBV2 and TRBJ1-1, reads EPEVTQTPSHQVTQMGQEVILRCVPISNHLYFYWYRQILGQKVEFLVSFYNNEISEKSEIFDDQFSVERPDGSNFTLKIRSTKLEDSAMYFCASIGNDWLGCFGQGTRLTVV.

V usage is TRBV6-5 and J usage is TRBJ1-2; D uncertain. The CDR3 length is 15 residues. Germline V lookup: CDR1 MNHEY, CDR2 SVGAGI. Trimming took off 4 bases at V and 4 bases at J, with 16 bases between the two ends. As DNA, the CDR3 is TGTGCCAGCAGTTCCTCCGGGTGGCTCCCCTATGGCTACACCTTC. Residues: CASSSSGWLPYGYTF.

The chain has TRBV7-2 and TRBJ2-3; unclear D gene. The ends were cut back, 3 bases at V and 1 base at J, with 5 bases in the middle. The CDR3 has 13 amino acids. Germline-derived CDR1 and CDR2 are SGHTA and FQGNSA. CDR3 protein: CASSLSGTDTQYF. The CDR3 DNA sequence: TGTGCCAGCAGCTTGAGCGGCACAGATACGCAGTATTTT.

On this clone itself: Possible read error: a much larger clone is one base away. The sample holds other DNA sequences that translate to the same CDR3. The chain employs TRBV7-2 and TRBJ1-1; D not certain. The CDR3 has 14 amino acids. In germline, CDR1 is SGHTA, CDR2 FQGNSA. V was pared by 3 bases and J by 4 bases, with 12 bases between. CDR3 protein: CASSLGSSFTEAFF. The CDR3 region has the DNA TGTGCCAGCAGCTTGGGGAGTTCTTTCACTGAAGCTTTCTTT.

The gene calls are TRBV7-2 and TRBJ2-7; TRBD2 agrees at 10 bases. J lost 0 bases, V lost 5 bases, and 7 bases had no gene match. This CDR3 spans 16 amino acids. The germline V gene encodes CDR1 SGHTA and CDR2 FQGNSA. CDR3 sequence reads: CASSLSSGGPSYEQYF. Written as DNA, the CDR3 is TGTGCCAGCAGCCTTTCTAGCGGGGGTCCCTCCTACGAGCAGTACTTC.

The chain couples TRBV9 to TRBJ2-7; D is possibly TRBD1 (5 bases). The CDR3 is made up of 16 amino acids. Between the trimmed V and J ends, which lost 0 bases and 5 bases, there was a span of 18 bases. Per the germline V gene, CDR1 is SGDLS and CDR2 is YYNGEE. This CDR3 is CASSVVSGQGRHEQYF. In DNA, the CDR3 is TGTGCCAGCAGCGTAGTTAGTGGGCAGGGTCGCCACGAGCAGTACTTC.

The chain carries TRBV5-1 and TRBJ1-1, with 7 bases identical to TRBD1. The CDR3 is 17 amino acids. Germline V lookup: CDR1 SGHRS, CDR2 YFSETQ. V trimming: 4 bases; J trimming: 0 bases; junction bases outside the gene matches: 12. The CDR3 loop reads CASSPTTGNLMNTEAFF. For the CDR3, the DNA is TGCGCCAGCAGCCCTACGACAGGGAACCTCATGAACACTGAAGCTTTCTTT.

The CDR3 here is CASSRPGSNTEAFF. CDR3 nucleotide sequence: TGTGCCAGCAGCCGACCGGGTTCGAACACTGAAGCTTTCTTT. This chain joins TRBV6-5 and TRBJ1-1, with D uncertain. Looked up from germline, CDR1 is MNHEY and CDR2 is SVGAGI. CDR3 size: 14 residues. V lost 6 bases and J lost 1, with 12 bases in between.

V usage is TRBV27 and J usage is TRBJ2-7; no firm D call. V lost 2 bases and J 2 bases, leaving 7 bases between the germline ends. The CDR3 has 13 amino acids. The germline gives CDR1 MNHEY, CDR2 SMNVEV (reference sequence). The CDR3 coding sequence is TGTGCCAGCAGTTTAGGGCAGACCTACGAGCAGTACTTC. As protein: CASSLGQTYEQYF.

The rearrangement joins TRBV6-5 to TRBJ1-2, with D possibly matching TRBD1 (5 bases). Germline V gives CDR1 MNHEY, CDR2 SVGAGI. The germline V and J ends were trimmed by 6 bases and 0 bases, with 14 bases remaining between them. The CDR3 spans 15 residues. CDR3 protein: CASSPIGGANYGYTF. CDR3 nucleotides: TGTGCCAGCAGCCCCATTGGGGGGGCTAACTATGGCTACACCTTC.

This clone was seen a single time. J is TRBJ1-5 and V is TRBV5-1; the match to TRBD1 covers 9 bases. The J segment lost 5 bases and the V segment lost 4 bases, leaving 1 base of the junction unmatched. Germline V gene data show CDR1 as SGHRS and CDR2 as YFSETQ. The CDR3 length is 13 residues. The DNA of the CDR3 is TGCGCCAGCAGCCGGACAGGGGATCAGCCCCAGCATTTT. Translation: CASSRTGDQPQHF. Combining the CDR3 with reference TRBV5-1 and TRBJ1-5 gives the whole variable domain KAGVTQTPRYLIKTRGQQVTLSCSPISGHRSVSWYQQTPGQGLQFLFEYFSETQRNKGNFPGRFSGRQFSNSRSEMNVSTLELGDSALYLCASSRTGDQPQHFGDGTRLSIL.

V is TRBV6-5 and J is TRBJ2-5; D ambiguous. Germline V CDR1 and CDR2: MNHEY, SVGAGI. Trimming took 2 bases from V and 1 from J, leaving 11 bases between them. The CDR3 contains 15 residues. This CDR3 reads CASSYRAGGQETQYF. Here the CDR3 DNA reads TGTGCCAGCAGTTACCGTGCCGGCGGCCAAGAGACCCAGTACTTC.

This sequence joins TRBV7-9 and TRBJ1-2; 11 bases map to TRBD1. Germline values: CDR1 SEHNR, CDR2 FQNEAQ (reference sequence). The CDR3 has 14 residues. The ends lost 5 bases at V and 8 bases at J; junction bases unmatched: 7. CDR3 in amino acids: CASSMGTGGNGYTF. Here the CDR3 DNA reads TGTGCCAGCAGCATGGGGACAGGGGGTAACGGCTACACCTTC.

The rearrangement links TRBV6-1 to TRBJ1-6, with 7 bases lining up with TRBD1. CDR1 is MNHNS and CDR2 is SASEGT in the germline V gene. The CDR3 spans 15 residues. With 8 bases clipped from V and 7 bases from J, the junction kept 11 bases outside the gene matches. CDR3 loop: CASVQGGAENSPLHF. The DNA of the CDR3 is TGTGCCAGCGTTCAGGGGGGCGCAGAGAATTCACCCCTCCACTTT.

This chain joins TRBV6-1 and TRBJ2-4; perhaps TRBD2 as D (5 bases). Germline V gene lookup returns CDR1 MNHNS and CDR2 SASEGT. V lost 3 bases and J lost 7, with 13 bases in between. This CDR3 has 14 residues. CDR3 DNA sequence: TGTGCCAGCAGTGATACTAGAGGGCGGAACATTCAGTACTTC. Its protein product is CASSDTRGRNIQYF.